Below, one TCR beta chain is given with its context. The antigen it binds to is not known. Base quality data are lacking; no much larger clone is found one base away. The germline V gene (reference sequence) provides CDR1 DFQATT and CDR2 SNEGSKA. The CDR3 covers 14 residues, taking in both the cysteine and the phenylalanine. Only the CDR3 part of the read is kept: 42 bases, read in frame from the first base. V loses 6 bases of germline sequence and J loses 1 base, and the interval between the two ends is 14 bases. These data come from a study of post-analysis software for immune sequencing data (dated by TCRdb to between 2015 and 2016). As for the study more broadly: The recorded disease courses included relapsing-remitting, secondary progressive and progressive-relapsing multiple sclerosis, and some patients had no subtype annotation. The patient repertoires were compared against some twelve previously published healthy control repertoires obtained from donors aged 6 to 25 years. A subset of samples was prepared in parallel using single-end sample barcoding, then pooled and co-amplified after Illumina adapter ligation. What the study reported, not specific to this receptor: Roughly 5 TRBV segments, including TRBV5-6, TRBV5-1 and TRBV20-1, were significantly more frequent in patients than controls. Multiple sclerosis patients had significantly lower normalized Chao1 diversity than controls, a result that suggests substantial peripheral T-cell clonal expansion. Strong co-clustering of samples prepared in the same batch was shown by direct clustering with F measure, prompting a batch-effect correction. The multiple sclerosis patient group was slightly younger than the control group.

The library was prepared using PCR. This sample was sequenced with an Illumina HiSeq 2500. To reduce PCR and sequencing biases, unique molecular identifiers were incorporated into the TCR beta cDNA libraries. Per 1 to 10 million input T cells, approximately 500,000 cDNA molecules were obtained, such that each molecule approximated one T cell. Patient libraries were prepared and sequenced with the same protocol used for the earlier healthy control dataset. Within a given batch, samples were prepared together, multiplexed and sequenced on the same HiSeq lane. The paper's data handling went like this. Raw barcoded reads were processed with MIGEC, discarding single-read molecular identifier groups before consensus assembly and CDR3 extraction. Clonotype tables were post-analysed with VDJtools, normalizing diversity by down-sampling all datasets to the smallest sample size. Repertoire overlap clustering matched CDR3 amino acid but not nucleotide sequences to correct batch-related cross-sample contamination. The public reads were reanalyzed by TCRdb: fastp trimming at Q25, MiXCR alignment, in-frame beta chains only. Entries are consolidated by CDR3 protein sequence, retaining the most common genes and DNA. The V and J calls here are based on TCRdb, not the publication. The sample table records roughly 700,000 distinct CDR3 sequences; 25% to 30% of these occur just once. The ten largest clones take up around 0.56% of the sample.

TCR beta repertoires were profiled from peripheral blood of over 10 young patients with multiple sclerosis to demonstrate the VDJtools post-analysis software. The multiple sclerosis patients were children and adolescents between roughly 6 and 17 years of age. This chain is built from TRBV20-1 and TRBJ2-3; a tentative D call is TRBD1 (5 bases match). The receptor was isolated from a girl aged 5-17 years with multiple sclerosis. The specimen sequenced was blood. DNA sequence: TGCAGTGCGCCCAGGGTTGATGGCACAGATACGCAGTATTTT. This is translated as CSAPRVDGTDTQYF.